Each of the 28 T cell receptor beta chains below was sequenced from the same sample in a study of T cell repertoires in cytomegalovirus infection. No antigen has been identified for these receptors. One entry per CDR3 protein results from TCRdb running MiXCR on the reads. Of roughly 120,000 distinct CDR3 sequences in the sample, around 10% are singletons; the top ten hold roughly 29%. The material sequenced was PBMCs, sequenced either directly or after in vitro stimulation (not recorded which). These receptors all come from a human donor in good health (CMV status not recorded). Some clones in this sample may be carry-over from other donors' samples.

This clonotype has more than one count but fewer than ten. For the CDR3, the DNA is TGTGCCAGCACCTCCGGAGGGACCTACGAGCAGTACTTC. The encoded protein is CASTSGGTYEQYF. The chain combines TRBV7-9 with TRBJ2-7; weak D call: TRBD2 (6 bases). Germline CDR1 is SEHNR and CDR2 is FQNEAQ (reference sequence). There are 13 residues in the CDR3. With 7 bases removed from V and 2 bases from J, the gap between germline ends came to 12 bases.

This clonotype appeared many times. The CDR3 reads CASTLGQGSGYTF. CDR3 nucleotide sequence: TGTGCCAGCACCTTGGGACAGGGAAGCGGCTACACCTTC. V gene TRBV7-2 combines with J gene TRBJ1-2; 9 bases are shared with TRBD1. J gave up 8 bases and V 7 bases, and 8 bases lay outside the gene matches. The CDR3 is made up of 13 amino acids. The germline V gene has CDR1 SGHTA and CDR2 FQGNSA.

This clonotype appeared many times. The V gene is TRBV19, the J gene TRBJ1-5; D unclear. CDR3 size: 17 residues. Germline CDR1 LNHDA, CDR2 SQIVND (reference sequence). V was cut by 1 base and J by 0 bases, with 13 bases left in between. CDR3 DNA: TGTGCCAGTAGTATAGGGTTCCGACGGATTAGCAATCAGCCCCAGCATTTT. Translating it yields CASSIGFRRISNQPQHF. The complete variable domain, with remaining parts taken from reference TRBV19 and TRBJ1-5, reads DGGITQSPKYLFRKEGQNVTLSCEQNLNHDAMYWYRQDPGQGLRLIYYSQIVNDFQKGDIAEGYSVSREKKESFPLTVTSAQKNPTAFYLCASSIGFRRISNQPQHFGDGTRLSIL.

The table lists this clonotype with a few counts. The chain joins TRBV9 to TRBJ1-1; D is perhaps TRBD1 (5 bases). The germline V gene encodes CDR1 SGDLS and CDR2 YYNGEE. This CDR3 spans 14 amino acids. Trimming cost V 4 bases and J 6 bases, with 16 bases left between them. CDR3 sequence reads: CASSPRGVGSEAFF. Here the CDR3 DNA reads TGTGCCAGCAGCCCTAGAGGGGTCGGTTCTGAAGCTTTCTTT.

On this clonotype itself: A much larger clone lies a single base off, so this may be a read error. The gene calls are TRBV6-2 or TRBV6-3 and TRBJ2-2; 8 nucleotides agree with TRBD1. The J segment lost 8 bases and the V segment lost 10 bases, leaving 12 bases of the junction unmatched. The CDR3 extends over 14 amino acids. The germline gives CDR1 MNHEY, CDR2 SVGEGT. The DNA of the CDR3 is TGTGCCAACAGACGGACAGGGCGGAAAGGGGAGCTGTTTTTT. The encoded protein is CANRRTGRKGELFF.

This clonotype was detected many times. The chain is built from TRBV7-2 and TRBJ2-3; D is perhaps TRBD1 (6 bases). In germline, CDR1 is SGHTA, CDR2 FQGNSA. The CDR3 contains 13 residues. Trimming cost V 4 bases and J 3 bases, with 8 bases left between them. The CDR3 region is CASSWTETDTQYF. The CDR3 nucleotides are TGTGCCAGCAGCTGGACAGAAACAGATACGCAGTATTTT.

This clonotype was seen ten or more times. The CDR3 loop is CASSLDLTSLGADTQYF. The DNA for the CDR3 is TGTGCCAGCAGTTTAGATCTGACTAGTTTGGGCGCAGATACGCAGTATTTT. The genes are TRBV12-3 or TRBV12-4 and TRBJ2-3; D may be TRBD2 (6 bases). The V gene lost 1 base and the J gene lost 4 bases, with 18 bases spanning the gap. There are 17 residues in the CDR3.

This clonotype was recorded at least ten times. The chain couples TRBV7-9 to TRBJ2-3; tentatively, D is TRBD1 or TRBD2 (5 bases each). This CDR3 contains 14 residues. Trimming left V 7 bases short and J 2 bases short, with 13 bases between. Germline CDR1 reads SEHNR; CDR2 reads FQNEAQ (reference sequence). The DNA of the CDR3 is TGTGCCAGCAATAGCGACAGAAACACAGATACGCAGTATTTT. This encodes CASNSDRNTDTQYF.

The V call is TRBV10-3, the J call TRBJ2-7; possibly TRBD2 for D (6 bases). This CDR3 spans 16 amino acids. Germline CDR1 is ENHRY and CDR2 is SYGVKD. V lost 1 base to trimming and J lost 0 bases, with 13 bases between them. The CDR3 sequence is CAISEFRDGSSYEQYV. The CDR3, as DNA: TGTGCCATCAGTGAGTTCCGGGACGGGAGCTCCTACGAGCAGTACGTC.

In its sample, this clonotype was seen many times. This CDR3 is CASSRDRGQETQYF. The DNA for the CDR3 is TGTGCCAGCAGCCGGGACAGGGGCCAAGAGACCCAGTACTTC. The genes are TRBV5-6 and TRBJ2-5; 10 bases match TRBD1. CDR3 size: 14 residues. The germline V gene has CDR1 SGHDT and CDR2 YYEEEE. V was pared by 4 bases and J by 1 base, with 1 base of the junction left unmatched.

This clonotype has at least ten counts. The chain joins TRBV12-3 or TRBV12-4 to TRBJ2-1; TRBD2 matches at 8 bases. The CDR3 is 15 amino acids. Trimming cost V 8 bases and J 1 base; bases outside gene matches: 7. CDR3 loop: CASLKREISYNEQFF. The CDR3 nucleotides read TGTGCCAGCTTAAAGCGGGAGATTTCCTACAATGAGCAGTTCTTC.

This clonotype showed up just a few times. The chain employs TRBV7-2 and TRBJ2-1, with a weak D call TRBD2 (6 bases). The CDR3 is made up of 14 amino acids. V lost 5 bases and J 7 bases, leaving 15 bases between the germline ends. Germline CDR1 is SGHTA and CDR2 is FQGNSA. Written as DNA, the CDR3 is TGTGCCAGCAGCCTACTAGCCTTTAGTAATGAGCAGTTCTTC. Protein sequence: CASSLLAFSNEQFF.

This clonotype was counted many times. The chain is built from TRBV7-2 and TRBJ2-5; D may match TRBD1 or TRBD2 (5 bases each). The CDR3 loop spans 15 amino acids. Looked up from germline, CDR1 is SGHTA and CDR2 is FQGNSA. Trimming pared 1 base from V and 4 bases from J, leaving 13 bases between. CDR3 bases: TGTGCCAGCAGCTTAGATCTGGGACCGACAGAGACCCAGTACTTC. It yields the protein CASSLDLGPTETQYF.

Ten or more counts support this clonotype. This chain uses TRBV29-1 with TRBJ1-1, with 9 bases matching TRBD1. Germline V lookup: CDR1 SQVTM, CDR2 ANQGSEA. The CDR3 runs to 14 residues. Losses at the gene ends were 0 bases for V and 11 bases for J; bases not matched to a gene: 10. The DNA for the CDR3 is TGCAGCGTTGAAGATCCCACAGGGGGCGTATTGGCTTTCTTT. Residues: CSVEDPTGGVLAFF.

This clonotype turned up a few times. The chain combines TRBV25-1 with TRBJ1-2; the D gene is possibly TRBD1 (5 bases). The CDR3 covers 14 residues. The germline V and J ends were trimmed by 3 bases and 0 bases, with 8 bases remaining between them. Germline V lookup: CDR1 MGHDK, CDR2 SYGVNS. The CDR3 protein is CASSDWGSNYGYTF. For the CDR3, the DNA is TGTGCCAGCAGTGACTGGGGGTCTAACTATGGCTACACCTTC.

This clonotype showed up many times. V usage is TRBV6-1 and J usage is TRBJ1-3; weak D call: TRBD1 (5 bases). Germline CDR1 reads MNHNS; CDR2 reads SASEGT. Trimming cost V 10 bases and J 0 bases, with 13 bases left between them. This CDR3 is 14 amino acids long. The CDR3 DNA is TGTGCCACAGGGCCCCATAGCTCTGGAAACACCATATATTTT. It translates to CATGPHSSGNTIYF.

This clonotype was observed a few times. The chain combines TRBV7-2 with TRBJ1-5, with D unresolved. The CDR3 contains 13 residues. With 5 bases removed from V and 3 bases from J, the gap between germline ends came to 8 bases. Germline V gene sequence: CDR1 SGHTA, CDR2 FQGNSA. Here the CDR3 DNA reads TGTGCCAGCAGCCCCGGGAACAATCAGCCCCAGCATTTT. Encoded protein: CASSPGNNQPQHF.

This clonotype has only a few counts. The CDR3 bases are TGCAGTGCTAGAGCAGGCGGATACACAGATACGCAGTATTTT. Translation gives CSARAGGYTDTQYF. The chain recombines TRBV20-1 with TRBJ2-3; D not certain. V lost 1 base, J lost 2 bases, and 10 bases lay in between. CDR1 and CDR2 (germline): DFQATT, SNEGSKA (reference sequence). This CDR3 is 14 amino acids long.

The chain carries TRBV11-2 and TRBJ2-4, with D possibly matching TRBD2 (5 bases). V lost 0 bases and J 0 bases, leaving 9 bases between the germline ends. Germline V gene lookup returns CDR1 SGHAT and CDR2 FQNNGV. The CDR3 totals 16 residues. CDR3 residues: CASSLDIRGAKNIQYF. As DNA, the CDR3 is TGTGCCAGCAGCTTAGATATTCGGGGAGCCAAAAACATTCAGTACTTC.

There are a few counts of this clonotype. The CDR3 bases are TGTGCCAGTAGTATGATATCGTCGAATGAGCAGTTCTTC. Protein: CASSMISSNEQFF. The gene calls are TRBV19 and TRBJ2-1; no definite D call. V dropped 3 bases and J dropped 7 bases, with 10 bases sitting between them. The CDR3 contains 13 residues. CDR1 and CDR2 from the germline V gene are LNHDA and SQIVND (reference sequence). Complete variable domain (other parts from reference TRBV19 and TRBJ2-1): DGGITQSPKYLFRKEGQNVTLSCEQNLNHDAMYWYRQDPGQGLRLIYYSQIVNDFQKGDIAEGYSVSREKKESFPLTVTSAQKNPTAFYLCASSMISSNEQFFGPGTRLTVL.

This clonotype has at least ten counts. The chain carries TRBV6-5 and TRBJ2-5; 8 bases agree with TRBD1. The V and J ends lost 5 bases and 2 bases, in that order; junction bases with no gene match: 10. CDR3 length equals 16 residues. Germline lookup yields CDR1 MNHEY and CDR2 SVGAGI. As DNA, the CDR3 is TGTGCCAGCAGTATGGGACAGGCGACCTATCAAGAGACCCAGTACTTC. Its protein is CASSMGQATYQETQYF.

A remark on this clonotype: A much larger clone lies one base from this, so it may be a read error. The V gene is TRBV6-6, the J gene TRBJ1-5, with 12 nucleotides matching TRBD1. Germline V gene data show CDR1 as MNHNY and CDR2 as SVGAGI (reference sequence). The CDR3 is made up of 18 amino acids. V lost 6 bases, J lost 2 bases, and 11 bases stayed unmatched. Here the CDR3 reads CASRAGTGGIRGNQPQHF. CDR3 DNA sequence: TGTGCCAGCAGGGCTGGGACAGGGGGCATTCGTGGCAATCAGCCCCAGCATTTT.

This clonotype was counted at least ten times. The CDR3 is CASSSGYQPQHF. CDR3 nucleotides: TGTGCCAGCAGTTCAGGGTATCAGCCCCAGCATTTT. V is TRBV27 and J is TRBJ1-5; D might be TRBD1 (5 bases). The CDR3 covers 12 residues. Germline V gene lookup returns CDR1 MNHEY and CDR2 SMNVEV (reference sequence). V gave up 4 bases and J gave up 5 bases, with 6 bases separating them.

The chain uses TRBV19 and TRBJ2-3, with 7 bases fitting TRBD2. V gave up 3 bases and J gave up 4 bases; unmatched junction bases: 4. Per germline, CDR1 LNHDA and CDR2 SQIVND (reference sequence). This CDR3 comprises 14 residues. The CDR3 protein is CASSMGRDPDTQYF. The CDR3, as DNA: TGTGCCAGTAGTATGGGGAGGGATCCAGATACGCAGTATTTT.

This clonotype was counted only a few times. The chain couples TRBV24-1 to TRBJ1-3; D is possibly TRBD1 (5 bases). Germline lookup yields CDR1 KGHDR and CDR2 SFDVKD. V was cut by 3 bases and J by 1 base, with 9 bases left in between. This CDR3 contains 15 residues. Here the CDR3 DNA reads TGTGCCACCAGTGATATGACAGCTTCTGGAAACACCATATATTTT. Its translation: CATSDMTASGNTIYF.

V gene TRBV10-3 combines with J gene TRBJ2-3; 7 positions match TRBD2. V was clipped by 3 bases and J by 12 bases; unmatched bases: 9. The germline V gene encodes CDR1 ENHRY and CDR2 SYGVKD. The CDR3 extends over 13 amino acids. The CDR3 DNA sequence: TGTGCCATCAGTGAAGTCGGGCGGGAGTTTCAGTATTTT. It codes for CAISEVGREFQYF.

Written as DNA, the CDR3 is TGTGCCAGCAGTACCGGGACAGGAAACTATGGCTACACCTTC. This encodes CASSTGTGNYGYTF. The J gene is TRBJ1-2, the V gene TRBV7-2; 8 bases are a match to TRBD1. Looked up from germline, CDR1 is SGHTA and CDR2 is FQGNSA. The CDR3 sequence is 14 residues long. The V segment lost 6 bases and the J segment 2 bases; nucleotides outside the gene matches: 5.

This clonotype was counted many times. The chain uses TRBV27 and TRBJ2-2, with TRBD2 as a possible D gene (6 bases). The V end lost 7 bases, the J end lost 6 bases, and 18 bases lay between the germline ends. From germline, CDR1 is MNHEY and CDR2 SMNVEV (reference sequence). The CDR3 is made up of 15 amino acids. The CDR3 nucleotides read TGTGCCAGCACATCCATGGAGGGCTCCCCCGGGGAGCTGTTTTTT. Protein: CASTSMEGSPGELFF.